This is a list of T cell receptor beta chains from one sample in a study of neurological immune-mediated disorders. MiXCR was run by TCRdb on the 5' RACE reads, yielding one entry per CDR3 protein. This repertoire shows around 130,000 distinct CDR3 sequences, about 3.4% found once; its top ten account for over 1%. Sequenced: PBMCs. Receptors originate from a woman aged 25 to 39 with multiple sclerosis. Each CDR3 is given with its conserved first and last residue. A D gene is named only where the DNA matches it firmly. Where a row states a size, it is once, few, many or the class of an expanded clone; other rows omit it.

D	V	size	J	DNA	CDR3
TRBD2	TRBV20-1	many	TRBJ2-1	TGCAGTGCTTCCGGGACTAGCGTATACAATGAGCAGTTCTTC	CSASGTSVYNEQFF
TRBD1	TRBV7-6	many	TRBJ1-3	TGTGCCAGCAGCTCAAACAGGGGAAAGGGAAACACCATATATTTT	CASSSNRGKGNTIYF
TRBD1	TRBV11-2	few	TRBJ2-7	TGTGCCAGCAGGATACGGACAGGTTACGAGCAGTACTTC	CASRIRTGYEQYF
TRBD2	TRBV5-1	many	TRBJ2-2	TGCGCCAGCAGCTGGAGGGGACTAGCGGGAGGTTCCGGGGAGCTGTTTTTT	CASSWRGLAGGSGELFF
NA	TRBV7-2	few	TRBJ1-6	TGTGCCAGCAGCTTAAACACCGTGAATTCAACCCTCAACTTT	CASSLNTVNSTLNF
TRBD1	TRBV14	many	TRBJ1-2	TGTGCCAGCAGCCAAGCAGGGGGGGGGTATGGCTACACCTTC	CASSQAGGGYGYTF
NA	TRBV3-1	many	TRBJ2-1	TGTGCCAGCAGCCAAGATCCAGGGGCAGGGCGCAATGAGCAGTTCTTC	CASSQDPGAGRNEQFF
NA	TRBV4-1	NA	TRBJ2-3	TGCGCCAGCAGCCAAGAAACGCGGGGAGGAGATACGCAGTATTTT	CASSQETRGGDTQYF
TRBD2	TRBV7-6	few	TRBJ2-1	TGTGCCCTGCGGCTAGCGGGAGGTGAGCAGTTCTTC	CALRLAGGEQFF
NA	TRBV6-5	many	TRBJ2-3	TGTGCCAGCAGTTGGGACTTCCTTGCGGATACGCAGTATTTT	CASSWDFLADTQYF
TRBD1	TRBV11-2	NA	TRBJ2-5	TGTGCCAGCAGCTTAGCGGCACAGGGGCAAGAGACCCAGTACTTC	CASSLAAQGQETQYF
NA	TRBV7-2	few	TRBJ2-1	TGTGCCAGCAGCACCGGGAGTTATCCGTTCTTC	CASSTGSYPFF
NA	TRBV5-1	NA	TRBJ2-3	TGCGCCAGCAGCTTGGGACTCAGGTCAGCAGATACGCAGTATTTT	CASSLGLRSADTQYF
NA	TRBV4-3	many	TRBJ1-1	TGCGCCAGCAGCCAAGATCGAGGGTTCACTGAAGCTTTCTTT	CASSQDRGFTEAFF
NA	TRBV7-9	NA	TRBJ2-2	TGTGCCGGGCGAAGAATGGCAACGACAAATCCCGGGGAGCTGTTTTTT	CAGRRMATTNPGELFF
NA	TRBV5-5	many	TRBJ2-5	TGTGCCAGCAGCTTGCCGGGGGAGGAGACCCAGTACTTC	CASSLPGEETQYF
NA	TRBV7-2	many	TRBJ1-1	TGTGCCAGCTTCTTGAAGTTGAACACTGAAGCTTTCTTT	CASFLKLNTEAFF
TRBD1	TRBV20-1	many	TRBJ2-7	TGCAGTGCTACCCACAGGGGGGTCAGCTCCTACGAGCAGTACTTC	CSATHRGVSSYEQYF
NA	TRBV5-6	many	TRBJ1-1	TGTGCCAGCAGCTTTCCCCAGGTGGGGAACACTGAAGCTTTCTTT	CASSFPQVGNTEAFF
TRBD2	TRBV9	many	TRBJ2-1	TGTGCCAGCAGCGTAGGACCTAGCGGGGGCTTCAATGAGCAGTTCTTC	CASSVGPSGGFNEQFF
NA	TRBV12-3/TRBV12-4	many	TRBJ1-6	TGTGCCAGCAGAACCCGGGGGGGCGCCGATAATTCACCCCTCCACTTT	CASRTRGGADNSPLHF
NA	TRBV7-2	many	TRBJ2-7	TGTGCCAGCAGCTTTCCTAGATCGGGGGCAGGGGAGGATTTGTACGAGCAGTACTTC	CASSFPRSGAGEDLYEQYF
NA	TRBV6-2/TRBV6-3	many	TRBJ2-2	TGTGCCAGCGGCCGGGGTACCGGGGAGCTGTTTTTT	CASGRGTGELFF
NA	TRBV5-6	few	TRBJ2-6	TGTGCCAGCAGCTTGGGCTACTCTGGGGCCAACGTCCTGACTTTC	CASSLGYSGANVLTF
TRBD1	TRBV20-1	many	TRBJ2-7	TGCAGTGCTAGACAGGGGGCGGGGGAGCAGTACTTC	CSARQGAGEQYF
NA	TRBV7-6	many	TRBJ1-2	TGTGCCAGCAGCCCCCAAGTAACAAACCTCCGGGACACCTATGGCTACACCTTC	CASSPQVTNLRDTYGYTF
NA	TRBV7-2	many	TRBJ1-4	TGTGCCAGCAGTCTAACACCCTTGGGGGCTAATGAAAAACTGTTTTTT	CASSLTPLGANEKLFF
TRBD1	TRBV7-2	many	TRBJ2-3	TGTGCCAGCAGCTTAAGACAGGGCGTATCAGATACGCAGTATTTT	CASSLRQGVSDTQYF
NA	TRBV5-1	many	TRBJ2-1	TGCGCCAGCAGCTCTGACAGGAAAACCGAGCAGTTCTTC	CASSSDRKTEQFF
NA	TRBV10-3	many	TRBJ1-1	TGTGCCATCAGTAGCCGGGGCAGGGACATGAACACTGAAGCTTTCTTT	CAISSRGRDMNTEAFF
NA	TRBV5-1	many	TRBJ2-7	TGCGCCAGCAGCCACGGACCTGCCTACGAGCAGTACTTC	CASSHGPAYEQYF
TRBD1	TRBV5-1	many	TRBJ1-5	TGCGCCAGCAGCTTGGACGGACAGGGGGCGGGTCAGCCCCAGCATTTT	CASSLDGQGAGQPQHF
NA	TRBV5-1	NA	TRBJ1-2	TGCGCCAGCAGCCCCCGTTGGGAATATGGCTACACCTTC	CASSPRWEYGYTF
NA	TRBV30	many	TRBJ2-1	TGTGCCTGGCTCAGGCCCCTCTACAATGAGCAGTTCTTC	CAWLRPLYNEQFF
NA	TRBV12-3/TRBV12-4	many	TRBJ1-2	TGTGCCAGCAGTCTATACAGGGAGGGGCTGTATGGCTACACCTTC	CASSLYREGLYGYTF
NA	TRBV11-2	few	TRBJ2-5	TGTGCCAGCAGCTTATATCGAGAGACCCAGTACTTC	CASSLYRETQYF
TRBD1	TRBV7-2	many	TRBJ2-7	TGTGCCAGCAGCTATAATAGGGACAGGGCCGCGCAGTACTTC	CASSYNRDRAAQYF
NA	TRBV5-1	many	TRBJ1-1	TGCGCCAGCAGCTTGGATTCCGTGAACACTGAAGCTTTCTTT	CASSLDSVNTEAFF
NA	TRBV6-2/TRBV6-3	many	TRBJ2-1	TGTGCCAGCAGTTACGACAGGGAGGCCTACAATGAGCAGTTCTTC	CASSYDREAYNEQFF
NA	TRBV20-1	many	TRBJ1-3	TGCAGTGCTAGAAGCTCTGGAAACACCATATATTTT	CSARSSGNTIYF
NA	TRBV11-2	NA	TRBJ2-5	TGTGCCAGCAGCCCCGGCCCCGGACAAGAGACCCAGTACTTC	CASSPGPGQETQYF
NA	TRBV7-2	many	TRBJ2-5	TGTGCCAGCAGCTTGGACTTTCAAGAGACCCAGTACTTC	CASSLDFQETQYF
NA	TRBV29-1	many	TRBJ2-3	TGCAGCGTTGAGGGGGGGGGGCCTGGAACAGATACGCAGTATTTT	CSVEGGGPGTDTQYF
NA	TRBV10-3	many	TRBJ2-4	TGTGCCATCAGTGATACAACTGTGGGCCCGAACATTCAGTACTTC	CAISDTTVGPNIQYF
TRBD2	TRBV5-1	many	TRBJ2-7	TGCGCCAGCGGACTAGCGGGGGTCTACGAGCAGTACTTC	CASGLAGVYEQYF
TRBD1	TRBV5-6	many	TRBJ1-2	TGTGCCAGCACGACTACAGGGGGCTATGGCTACACCTTC	CASTTTGGYGYTF
NA	TRBV12-3/TRBV12-4	many	TRBJ2-1	TGTGCCAGCAGTCCCTCGGGAGCGAGAATTGAGCAGTTCTTC	CASSPSGARIEQFF
TRBD2	TRBV5-5	many	TRBJ2-2	TGTGCCAGCAGCTTGGATCCTAGCGGGAACACCGGGGAGCTGTTTTTT	CASSLDPSGNTGELFF